The rows below give T cell receptor beta chains drawn from one sample of a study of blood T cell repertoires in COVID-19. TCRdb's copy holds only in-frame clones and misses some; the assay was immunoSEQ multiplex PCR. The sample carries 60,000 or so clones, 80% to 90% recorded once. Sequenced material: peripheral blood. All receptors derive from a human donor with active COVID-19. The donor label of this sample is uncertain. Each CDR3 is given with its conserved first and last residue. A D gene is named only where the DNA matches it firmly. Clone size appears in some rows only: once, few, many, or a class for an expanded clone.

clone_size: .; d_call: TRBD2; j_call: TRBJ2-1; v_call: TRBV3-1/TRBV3-2; cdr3_nt: TGTGCCAGCAGCCAAGAGTTGACTAGCGGGGGGGAAAGTAGCTCCTACAATGAGCAGTTCTTC; cdr3_aa: CASSQELTSGGESSSYNEQFF
clone_size: .; d_call: .; j_call: TRBJ2-7; v_call: TRBV5-1; cdr3_nt: TGCGCCAGCTCCCTCCAGGGGAGCTCCTACGAGCAGTACTTC; cdr3_aa: CASSLQGSSYEQYF
clone_size: .; d_call: TRBD1; j_call: TRBJ2-7; v_call: TRBV23-1; cdr3_nt: TGCGCCAGCAGTCAGATGGGACAGCGACACCACTACGAGCAGTACTTC; cdr3_aa: CASSQMGQRHHYEQYF
clone_size: once; d_call: .; j_call: TRBJ2-1; v_call: TRBV7-5; cdr3_nt: TGTGTCAGAACTAGACTTAGGACTAGCGGGAGAGATGGAAATGAGCAGTTCTTC; cdr3_aa: CVRTRLRTSGRDGNEQFF
clone_size: .; d_call: .; j_call: TRBJ2-2; v_call: TRBV7-9; cdr3_nt: TGTGCCAGCAGCTTGGGGGGAAGCGGGGAGCTGTTTTTT; cdr3_aa: CASSLGGSGELFF
clone_size: .; d_call: .; j_call: TRBJ1-6; v_call: TRBV5-1; cdr3_nt: TGCGCCAGCAGGAAAGAAGGGGGTAGCAATTCACCCCTCCACTTT; cdr3_aa: CASRKEGGSNSPLHF
clone_size: .; d_call: TRBD2; j_call: TRBJ2-5; v_call: TRBV5-1; cdr3_nt: TGCGCCAGCGGAACTAGCGGGGGGGGTTCTCAAGAGACCCAGTACTTC; cdr3_aa: CASGTSGGGSQETQYF
clone_size: .; d_call: .; j_call: TRBJ1-1; v_call: TRBV6-2/TRBV6-3; cdr3_nt: TGTGCCAGCAGTTATTCAGTGAGGGACACATATGAAGCTTTCTTT; cdr3_aa: CASSYSVRDTYEAFF
clone_size: .; d_call: .; j_call: TRBJ1-1; v_call: TRBV7-6; cdr3_nt: TGTGCCAGCAGCTTAGGACAGCAGAACACTGAAGCTTTCTTT; cdr3_aa: CASSLGQQNTEAFF
clone_size: .; d_call: .; j_call: TRBJ1-2; v_call: TRBV7-9; cdr3_nt: TGTGCCAGCAGCTTAGCGGTGACTATGTCGTTC; cdr3_aa: CASSLAVTMSF
clone_size: .; d_call: .; j_call: TRBJ2-1; v_call: TRBV28; cdr3_nt: TGTGCCAGCAGTTTATTCGGGAGCCAAAATGAGCAGTTCTTC; cdr3_aa: CASSLFGSQNEQFF
clone_size: once; d_call: TRBD2; j_call: TRBJ2-2; v_call: TRBV6-2/TRBV6-3; cdr3_nt: TGTGCCAGCAGTAAAAGACTAGCGGGGGAATTTGGAGGGGAGCTGTTTTTT; cdr3_aa: CASSKRLAGEFGGELFF
clone_size: .; d_call: TRBD2; j_call: TRBJ2-1; v_call: TRBV4-3; cdr3_nt: TGCGCCAGCAGCCAAGTCAGGCTAGCGGGAGGGCAGCAGTTCTTC; cdr3_aa: CASSQVRLAGGQQFF
clone_size: .; d_call: TRBD1; j_call: TRBJ2-6; v_call: TRBV28; cdr3_nt: TGTGCCAGCAGTTCGTCCGACAGGGTACCCTCTGGGGCCAACGTCCTGACTTTC; cdr3_aa: CASSSSDRVPSGANVLTF
clone_size: .; d_call: TRBD1; j_call: TRBJ1-5; v_call: TRBV30; cdr3_nt: TGTGCCTGGGGAACCGGGACAGTGAATCAGCCCCAGCATTTT; cdr3_aa: CAWGTGTVNQPQHF
clone_size: .; d_call: .; j_call: TRBJ1-2; v_call: TRBV9; cdr3_nt: TGTGCCAGCAGCGCAGGGGTTGACTATGGCTACACCTTC; cdr3_aa: CASSAGVDYGYTF
clone_size: .; d_call: .; j_call: TRBJ2-7; v_call: TRBV11-2; cdr3_nt: TGTGCCAGCAGCTTAGATGGGCGGGTTTCTCTCTACGAGCAGTACTTC; cdr3_aa: CASSLDGRVSLYEQYF
clone_size: .; d_call: .; j_call: TRBJ1-3; v_call: TRBV19; cdr3_nt: TGTGCCAGTAGTCCACTACACTCTGGAAACACCATATATTTT; cdr3_aa: CASSPLHSGNTIYF
clone_size: .; d_call: .; j_call: TRBJ1-5; v_call: TRBV19; cdr3_nt: TGTGCCAGTAGTATCGGGGGAATTGAGCCCCAGCATTTT; cdr3_aa: CASSIGGIEPQHF
clone_size: .; d_call: TRBD1; j_call: TRBJ1-2; v_call: TRBV7-9; cdr3_nt: TGTGCCAGCAGCCGACAGGGGCTACATACTAACTATGGCTACACCTTC; cdr3_aa: CASSRQGLHTNYGYTF
clone_size: .; d_call: .; j_call: TRBJ1-5; v_call: TRBV30; cdr3_nt: TGTGCCTGGAGTGAGGGGGTGGGTCAGCCCCAGCATTTT; cdr3_aa: CAWSEGVGQPQHF
clone_size: .; d_call: .; j_call: TRBJ1-5; v_call: TRBV3-1/TRBV3-2; cdr3_nt: TGTGCCAGCAGCCAAGGGGGGGTCACTAGCAATCAGCCCCAGCATTTT; cdr3_aa: CASSQGGVTSNQPQHF
clone_size: .; d_call: .; j_call: TRBJ2-1; v_call: TRBV30; cdr3_nt: TGTGCCTGGAGTCCTCAGGTTGGCGAGCAGTTCTTC; cdr3_aa: CAWSPQVGEQFF
clone_size: .; d_call: .; j_call: TRBJ2-7; v_call: TRBV7-6; cdr3_nt: TGTGCCAGCAGCTTAGATTTCCGGGGAGCCGACTCCTACGAGCAGTACTTC; cdr3_aa: CASSLDFRGADSYEQYF
clone_size: .; d_call: .; j_call: TRBJ2-1; v_call: TRBV11-2; cdr3_nt: TGTGCCAGCAGCCTACAGGGCTTGTACAATGAGCAGTTCTTC; cdr3_aa: CASSLQGLYNEQFF
clone_size: .; d_call: .; j_call: TRBJ2-1; v_call: TRBV2; cdr3_nt: TGTGCCAGCAGAACAGAGCGGGTTCTAAATGAGCAGTTCTTC; cdr3_aa: CASRTERVLNEQFF
clone_size: .; d_call: TRBD1; j_call: TRBJ2-7; v_call: TRBV27; cdr3_nt: TGTGCCAGCAGTTTGACAGGGGGGTCCTACGAGCAGTACTTC; cdr3_aa: CASSLTGGSYEQYF
clone_size: .; d_call: .; j_call: TRBJ2-6; v_call: TRBV30; cdr3_nt: TGTGCCTGGGACAGGCCCTCTGGGGCCAACGTCCTGACTTTC; cdr3_aa: CAWDRPSGANVLTF
clone_size: .; d_call: TRBD1; j_call: TRBJ1-2; v_call: TRBV28; cdr3_nt: TGTGCCAGCAGTTCGACCCCCGGGACAGGGAATGGCTACACCTTC; cdr3_aa: CASSSTPGTGNGYTF
clone_size: .; d_call: TRBD2; j_call: TRBJ2-5; v_call: TRBV18; cdr3_nt: TGTGCCAGCTCGCCCGGACTAGCGGGGGGGCCGAGGGCCCAGTACTTC; cdr3_aa: CASSPGLAGGPRAQYF
clone_size: .; d_call: .; j_call: TRBJ2-7; v_call: TRBV5-6; cdr3_nt: TGTGCCAGCAGTGGAGGCCCAGGTTCCTACGAGCAGTACTTC; cdr3_aa: CASSGGPGSYEQYF
clone_size: .; d_call: TRBD2; j_call: TRBJ2-2; v_call: TRBV5-4; cdr3_nt: TGTGCCAGCAGCTGGACTAGCCATGGCGGGGAGCTGTTTTTT; cdr3_aa: CASSWTSHGGELFF
clone_size: once; d_call: .; j_call: TRBJ2-4; v_call: TRBV4-2; cdr3_nt: TGTGCCAGCAGCCAACCAAATAGCGGCGCTGGGTCAAACATTCAGTACTTC; cdr3_aa: CASSQPNSGAGSNIQYF
clone_size: .; d_call: .; j_call: TRBJ1-2; v_call: TRBV12-3/TRBV12-4; cdr3_nt: TGTGCCAGCAGTTTAACGCGGTACTATGGCTACACCTTC; cdr3_aa: CASSLTRYYGYTF
clone_size: .; d_call: TRBD2; j_call: TRBJ2-5; v_call: TRBV11-1; cdr3_nt: TGTGCCAGCAGCTTACAGCGGGGGGCGTACCAAGAGACCCAGTACTTC; cdr3_aa: CASSLQRGAYQETQYF
clone_size: .; d_call: TRBD1; j_call: TRBJ2-2; v_call: TRBV5-1; cdr3_nt: TGCGCCAGCAGCTTGGAGGCACCGGGACAGGGAGCGGGGGAGCTGTTTTTT; cdr3_aa: CASSLEAPGQGAGELFF
clone_size: .; d_call: TRBD2; j_call: TRBJ2-7; v_call: TRBV18; cdr3_nt: TGTGCCAGCTCACCCTCTAGCGGCCCCTACGAGCAGTACTTC; cdr3_aa: CASSPSSGPYEQYF